These 21 T cell receptor beta chains were all obtained from the same sample, sequenced in a study of T-cell reconstitution after alpha-beta-depleted transplantation in children. Unique molecular identifiers featured in how the TCRbeta library was prepared. TCRdb itself ran the PCR reads through MiXCR, one entry per CDR3 protein. The sample yields about 78,000 distinct CDR3 sequences, roughly 14% seen once. The input for sequencing was PBMCs, mostly from graft donor cells, taken 180 days after TCRalphabeta/CD19-depleted stem cell transplant. The receptors were sampled from a male patient aged 2 to 9 who had a stem cell transplant for acute lymphoblastic leukemia, so the T cells may come from the graft donor.

The rearrangement links TRBV24-1 to TRBJ2-7; tentatively, D is TRBD2 (6 bases). V was clipped by 3 bases and J by 3 bases, with 14 bases between them. The CDR3 sequence is 15 residues long. Germline CDR1 is KGHDR and CDR2 is SFDVKD. The CDR3 DNA is TGTGCCACCAGTGATGGCGGGACGATGGGCTACGAGCAGTACTTC. Translating it yields CATSDGGTMGYEQYF.

In this sample, this clonotype turned up a few times. The chain couples TRBV6-6 to TRBJ1-5; D is uncertain. The CDR3 is made up of 12 amino acids. V lost 0 bases to trimming and J lost 7 bases, with 4 bases between them. Germline CDR1 MNHNY, CDR2 SVGAGI (reference sequence). The CDR3 is CASSYSGQPQHF. The DNA for the CDR3 is TGTGCCAGCAGTTACTCTGGGCAGCCCCAGCATTTT.

This clonotype was counted only a few times. CDR3 region: CASSQLRGGVIANYGYTF. CDR3 bases: TGTGCCAGCAGCCAGCTTCGTGGGGGGGTGATAGCTAACTATGGCTACACCTTC. The rearrangement joins TRBV4-2 to TRBJ1-2; tentative D call: TRBD1 (5 bases). Germline-derived CDR1 and CDR2 are LGHNA and YNFKEQ. The CDR3 extends over 18 amino acids. V gave up 3 bases and J gave up 0 bases, with 20 bases separating them.

There are a few counts of this clonotype. V usage is TRBV9 and J usage is TRBJ2-3, with D possibly matching TRBD2 (6 bases). This CDR3 spans 18 amino acids. With 0 bases removed from V and 0 bases from J, the gap between germline ends came to 17 bases. Germline lookup yields CDR1 SGDLS and CDR2 YYNGEE. The CDR3 protein is CASSVGRGLRGSTDTQYF. DNA for the CDR3: TGTGCCAGCAGCGTAGGGAGGGGTCTGCGGGGTAGCACAGATACGCAGTATTTT.

This clonotype was seen at least ten times. This chain links TRBV6-5 with TRBJ1-1, with 7 bases aligning to TRBD1. The CDR3 sequence is 15 residues long. Germline CDR1 and CDR2: MNHEY and SVGAGI. Unmatched junction bases numbered 6, after V lost 2 bases and J lost 3 bases. The CDR3 reads CASSYGDRVDTEAFF. CDR3 sequence (DNA): TGTGCCAGCAGTTACGGCGACAGGGTAGACACTGAAGCTTTCTTT.

The chain links TRBV6-2 or TRBV6-3 to TRBJ2-1; a possible D gene is TRBD1 (5 bases). The CDR3 length is 15 residues. Per the germline V gene, CDR1 is MNHEY and CDR2 is SVGEGT. V lost 6 bases and J lost 1, with 13 bases in between. CDR3 DNA sequence: TGTGCCAGCAGGTTGGGGCCCTATTCCTACAATGAGCAGTTCTTC. Amino acid sequence: CASRLGPYSYNEQFF.

The chain links TRBV7-3 to TRBJ1-2, with 8 bases aligning to TRBD1. The CDR3 loop spans 15 amino acids. Germline V gives CDR1 SGHTA, CDR2 FQGTGA. V dropped 5 bases and J dropped 4; count of bases not matched to a gene: 9. CDR3 nucleotides: TGTGCCAGCAGCACAGGACAGGGCCGAATCTATGGCTACACCTTC. Encoded protein: CASSTGQGRIYGYTF. The complete variable domain, with remaining parts taken from reference TRBV7-3 and TRBJ1-2, reads GAGVSQTPSNKVTEKGKYVELRCDPISGHTALYWYRQSLGQGPEFLIYFQGTGAADDSGLPNDRFFAVRPEGSVSTLKIQRTERGDSAVYLCASSTGQGRIYGYTFGSGTRLTVV.

The chain uses TRBV27 and TRBJ2-7, with no clear D. V shed 8 bases and J shed 8 bases, with 13 bases lying between them. Germline CDR1 is MNHEY and CDR2 is SMNVEV (reference sequence). This CDR3 spans 11 amino acids. The CDR3 nucleotides are TGTGCCAGCTCTACCCTAGGTCAGCAGTACTTC. It specifies CASSTLGQQYF.

This clonotype appeared many times. This sequence joins TRBV27 and TRBJ2-7; TRBD1 might be the D (6 bases). There are 13 residues in the CDR3. From germline, CDR1 is MNHEY and CDR2 SMNVEV (reference sequence). Trimming left V 7 bases short and J 0 bases short, with 10 bases between. The CDR3 DNA follows: TGTGCCAGCAAAACAGGGAGCTCCTACGAGCAGTACTTC. This encodes CASKTGSSYEQYF.

The V call is TRBV4-2, the J call TRBJ1-2, with a possible D match to TRBD1 (6 bases). The CDR3 extends over 14 amino acids. V was clipped by 3 bases and J by 4 bases, with 12 bases between them. CDR1 is LGHNA and CDR2 is YNFKEQ in the germline V gene. The CDR3 DNA sequence: TGTGCCAGCAGCCAGGGCGGGGGGCCCTATGGCTACACCTTC. Its translation: CASSQGGGPYGYTF.

The table lists this clonotype with a few counts. J is TRBJ2-7 and V is TRBV6-1; D assignment may be TRBD1 or TRBD2 (5 bases each). Germline V lookup: CDR1 MNHNS, CDR2 SASEGT. Trimming removed 5 bases at V and 0 bases at J, with 11 bases between. The CDR3 extends over 14 amino acids. The CDR3 here is CASSTRDLSYEQYF. CDR3 DNA sequence: TGTGCCAGCAGTACCCGGGACCTCTCCTACGAGCAGTACTTC.

This clonotype was counted a few times. This sequence joins TRBV15 and TRBJ2-2; 7 bases agree with TRBD2. Germline V gene lookup returns CDR1 LNHNV and CDR2 YYDKDF (reference sequence). The CDR3 covers 15 residues. V lost 5 bases and J lost 6; bases outside the gene matches: 9. This CDR3 reads CATSPRSGKAGELFF. The CDR3 coding sequence is TGTGCCACCAGCCCGCGGAGCGGGAAGGCCGGGGAGCTGTTTTTT.

The chain uses TRBV4-2 and TRBJ2-5; 7 nucleotides line up with TRBD2. V trimming: 8 bases; J trimming: 3 bases; junction bases outside the gene matches: 9. Looked up from germline, CDR1 is LGHNA and CDR2 is YNFKEQ. This CDR3 contains 14 residues. CDR3 amino acids: CASGLLAGEETQYF. CDR3 sequence (DNA): TGTGCCAGCGGGCTCCTGGCGGGAGAAGAGACCCAGTACTTC.

This clonotype has a handful of counts. J is TRBJ2-7 and V is TRBV10-3, with 10 bases matching TRBD1. V shed 4 bases and J 4 bases; nucleotides not matched to a gene: 7. CDR3 length equals 15 residues. CDR1 is ENHRY and CDR2 is SYGVKD in the germline V gene. This CDR3 reads CAISGPGQGLYEQYF. The CDR3 DNA sequence: TGTGCCATCAGTGGGCCGGGACAGGGGTTATACGAGCAGTACTTC.

The count of this clonotype is one. The gene calls are TRBV7-9 and TRBJ1-4; 7 bases agree with TRBD1. This CDR3 has 15 amino acids. Trimming removed 0 bases from V and 7 bases from J; junction bases left unmatched: 5. Germline V lookup: CDR1 SEHNR, CDR2 FQNEAQ (reference sequence). The chain's CDR3 is CASSLASGGSEKLFF. Written as DNA, the CDR3 is TGTGCCAGCAGCTTAGCCTCAGGGGGGAGTGAAAAACTGTTTTTT.

The genes are TRBV24-1 and TRBJ2-5; perhaps TRBD1 as D (6 bases). Trimming took 3 bases from V and 10 from J, leaving 14 bases between them. The germline CDR1 and CDR2 sequences are KGHDR and SFDVKD. CDR3 length: 13 amino acids. The CDR3 nucleotides are TGTGCCACCAGTGATCGGACAGATCAGGGCCAGTACTTC. This encodes CATSDRTDQGQYF.

This clonotype came up many times. This sequence joins TRBV21-1 and TRBJ1-6. TRBV21-1 is annotated as a pseudogene. There are 15 residues in the CDR3. This CDR3 reads CASSKVGVLNSPLHF. The CDR3, as DNA: TGTGCCAGCAGCAAAGTTGGAGTGTTGAATTCACCCCTCCACTTT.

The J gene is TRBJ1-1, the V gene TRBV18; D gene uncertain. The V gene's germline CDR1 is KGHSH and CDR2 LQKENI. The germline V and J ends were trimmed by 1 base and 2 bases, with 8 bases remaining between them. The CDR3 is made up of 14 amino acids. The CDR3 nucleotides read TGTGCCAGCTCACCACTAAGGCACAACACTGAAGCTTTCTTT. This translates into CASSPLRHNTEAFF.

This clonotype was counted a few times. The V gene is TRBV18, the J gene TRBJ1-2; D possibly corresponds to TRBD1 (5 bases). The V gene's germline CDR1 is KGHSH and CDR2 LQKENI. The CDR3 totals 13 residues. V was shortened by 2 bases and J by 4 bases, with 8 bases between the two germline ends. The DNA for the CDR3 is TGTGCCAGCTCACCAGCCAGGGCCTATGGCTACACCTTC. Amino acids: CASSPARAYGYTF.

This clonotype was seen many times. The V and J genes are TRBV20-1 and TRBJ2-3; the match to TRBD2 covers 7 bases. Germline loops: CDR1 DFQATT, CDR2 SNEGSKA (reference sequence). This CDR3 spans 12 amino acids. The CDR3 protein is CREAAGRDTQYF. The CDR3 DNA follows: TGCAGGGAAGCAGCGGGACGAGATACGCAGTATTTT.

The V gene is TRBV18, the J gene TRBJ2-7; either TRBD1 or TRBD2 may fit D (5 bases each). V was pared by 2 bases and J by 6 bases, with 20 bases between. The V gene's germline CDR1 is KGHSH and CDR2 LQKENI. The CDR3 contains 16 residues. The CDR3 protein is CASSPSSFRDHSEQYF. The CDR3 DNA follows: TGTGCCAGCTCACCATCTTCCTTCCGGGACCACTCCGAGCAGTACTTC.